The entry below gives a single T cell receptor beta chain sequence along with its context. The target antigen is unknown. A junction end diverges from the germline sequence, so it may reflect a read error. The length of the CDR3 is 12 residues. CDR1 and CDR2 from the germline V gene are SGHTA and FQGTGA. The sample is drawn from a study of cytomegalovirus exposure and HLA in healthy donors. Study findings and constraints: Apparent HLA restriction characterized most CMV-associated TCR beta chains in a later analysis. For most TCR sequences rarity was the rule, although some public TCRs occurred in many donors. Previous analysis showed most TCR beta V segments were productive about 87% or about 30% of the time.

Use of 60 Vbeta and 13 Jbeta primers characterized the PCR. This table comes from immunoSEQ multiplex PCR, and its TCRdb copy is limited to in-frame clones, with some not included. Of 150,000 or so clones detected, over 80% appear once; the ten largest clones hold around 6.5%. Sequencing was performed on PBMCs. The V and J genes are TRBV7-3 and TRBJ1-1; possible D gene TRBD1, 6 bases. This sequence was found in a male donor in good health and CMV-seropositive. This CDR3 is CASSYRVSEPFF. For the CDR3, the DNA is TGTGCCAGCAGTTACAGGGTTTCTGAACCTTTCTTT.